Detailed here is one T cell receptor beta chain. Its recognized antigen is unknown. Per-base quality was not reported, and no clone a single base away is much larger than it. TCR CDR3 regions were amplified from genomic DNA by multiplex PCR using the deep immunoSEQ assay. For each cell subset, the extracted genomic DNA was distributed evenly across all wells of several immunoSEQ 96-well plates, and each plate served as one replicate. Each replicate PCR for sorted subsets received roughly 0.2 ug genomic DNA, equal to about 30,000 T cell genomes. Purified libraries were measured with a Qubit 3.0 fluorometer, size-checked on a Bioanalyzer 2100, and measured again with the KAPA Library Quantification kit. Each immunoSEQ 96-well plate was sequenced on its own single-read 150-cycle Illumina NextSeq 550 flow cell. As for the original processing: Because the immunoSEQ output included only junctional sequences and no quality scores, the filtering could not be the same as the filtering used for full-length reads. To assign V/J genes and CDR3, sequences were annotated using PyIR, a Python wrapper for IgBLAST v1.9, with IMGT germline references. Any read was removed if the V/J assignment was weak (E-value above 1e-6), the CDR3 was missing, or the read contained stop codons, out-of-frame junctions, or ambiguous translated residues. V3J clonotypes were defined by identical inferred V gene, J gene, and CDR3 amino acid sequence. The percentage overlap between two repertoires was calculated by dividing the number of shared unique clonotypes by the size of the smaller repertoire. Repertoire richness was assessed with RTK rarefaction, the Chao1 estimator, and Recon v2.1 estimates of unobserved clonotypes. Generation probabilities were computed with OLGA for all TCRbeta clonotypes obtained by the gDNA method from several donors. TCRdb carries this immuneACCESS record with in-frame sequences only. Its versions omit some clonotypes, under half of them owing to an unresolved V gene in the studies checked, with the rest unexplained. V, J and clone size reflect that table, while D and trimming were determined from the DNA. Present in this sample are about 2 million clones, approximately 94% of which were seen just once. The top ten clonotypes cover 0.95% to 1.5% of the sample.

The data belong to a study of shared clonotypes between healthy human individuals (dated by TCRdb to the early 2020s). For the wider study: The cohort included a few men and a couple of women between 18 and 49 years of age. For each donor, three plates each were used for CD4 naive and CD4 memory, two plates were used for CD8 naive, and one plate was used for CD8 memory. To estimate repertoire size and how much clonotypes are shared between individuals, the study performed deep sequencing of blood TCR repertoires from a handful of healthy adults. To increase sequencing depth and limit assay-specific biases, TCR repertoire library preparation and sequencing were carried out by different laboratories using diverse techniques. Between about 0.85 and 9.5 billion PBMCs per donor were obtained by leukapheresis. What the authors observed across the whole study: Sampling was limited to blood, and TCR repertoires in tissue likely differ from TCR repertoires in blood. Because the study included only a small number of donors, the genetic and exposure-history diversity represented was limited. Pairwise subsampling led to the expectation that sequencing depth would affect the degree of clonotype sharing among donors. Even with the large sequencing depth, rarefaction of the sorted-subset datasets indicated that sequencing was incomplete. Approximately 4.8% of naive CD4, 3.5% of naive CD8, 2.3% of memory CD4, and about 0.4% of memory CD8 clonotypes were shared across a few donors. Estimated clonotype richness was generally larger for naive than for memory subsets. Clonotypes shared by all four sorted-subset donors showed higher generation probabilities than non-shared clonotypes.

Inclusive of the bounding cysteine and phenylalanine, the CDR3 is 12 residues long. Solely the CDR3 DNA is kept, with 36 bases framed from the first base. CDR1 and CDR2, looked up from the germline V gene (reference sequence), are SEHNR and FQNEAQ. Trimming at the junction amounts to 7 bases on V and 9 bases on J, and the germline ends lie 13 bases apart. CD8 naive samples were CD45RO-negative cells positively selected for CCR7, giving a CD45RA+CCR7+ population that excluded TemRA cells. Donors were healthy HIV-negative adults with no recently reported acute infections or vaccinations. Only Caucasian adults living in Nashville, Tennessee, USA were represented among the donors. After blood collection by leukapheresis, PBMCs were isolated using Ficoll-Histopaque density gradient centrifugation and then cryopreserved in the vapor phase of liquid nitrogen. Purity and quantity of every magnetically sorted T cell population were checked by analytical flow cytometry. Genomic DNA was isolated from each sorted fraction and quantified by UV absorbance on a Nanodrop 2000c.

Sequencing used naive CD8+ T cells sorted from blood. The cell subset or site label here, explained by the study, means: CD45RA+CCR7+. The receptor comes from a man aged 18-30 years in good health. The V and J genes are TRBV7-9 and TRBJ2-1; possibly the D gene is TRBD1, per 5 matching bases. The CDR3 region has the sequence CASTHQGGEQFF. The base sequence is TGTGCCAGCACCCACCAGGGCGGTGAGCAGTTCTTC.